The text below deals with one T cell receptor beta chain. No antigen is known for it. The data belong to a study of T cells after yellow fever vaccination. General study results and limits: Overall, a small share of clonotypes was seen in both CD4 and CD8 compartments. Any FACS-sorted repertoire could hold abundant clonotypes that contaminate it from the bulk population. After the booster, approximately 95% of CD4 and 88% of CD8 primary-response clones were re-detected.

5'RACE template switching produced TCR cDNA carrying a universal primer site and UMIs. TCRdb re-called the 5' RACE reads with MiXCR, one entry per CDR3 protein. The sample lists tens of thousands of distinct CDR3 sequences, less than 8.5% seen once, with 35% to 45% in the top ten. CDR3 length: 13 amino acids. With 0 bases removed from V and 2 bases from J, the gap between germline ends came to 6 bases. Germline CDR1 reads SGHRS; CDR2 reads YFSETQ. This TCR was recovered from a young man who received the YFV17D yellow fever vaccine. The chain joins TRBV5-1 to TRBJ2-7; no clear D gene. The sequencing used CD8+ T cells sorted from PBMCs, collected 15 days after the yellow fever booster vaccination. The CDR3 DNA reads as TGCGCCAGCAGCTTGGTTTCACCCTACGAGCAGTACTTC. Translation gives CASSLVSPYEQYF. The complete variable domain, with remaining parts taken from reference TRBV5-1 and TRBJ2-7, reads KAGVTQTPRYLIKTRGQQVTLSCSPISGHRSVSWYQQTPGQGLQFLFEYFSETQRNKGNFPGRFSGRQFSNSRSEMNVSTLELGDSALYLCASSLVSPYEQYFGPGTRLTVT.